These T cell receptor beta chains were read from a single sample in a study of T cell repertoires in cytomegalovirus infection. TCRdb ran MiXCR on the reads and lists one entry per CDR3 protein. Seen here are a few hundred thousand distinct CDR3 sequences, over 15% observed once, and the top ten hold 7.5% to 9%. Specimen: PBMCs. The receptors stem from a human donor in good health (CMV status not recorded). Some clones in this sample may be carry-over from other donors' samples. Each CDR3 is given with its conserved first and last residue. A D gene is named only where the DNA matches it firmly. Clone size is not always given. Where it is, it says once, few, many or a class for expanded clones.

size: few; J: TRBJ2-3; D: .; V: TRBV20-1; CDR3: CSARPISRRGDTQYF; DNA: TGCAGTGCTAGACCCATTAGCCGGAGAGGGGATACGCAGTATTTT
size: .; J: TRBJ1-1; D: .; V: TRBV5-4; CDR3: CASSWNGGSYTEAFF; DNA: TGTGCCAGCAGCTGGAACGGCGGCTCTTACACTGAAGCTTTCTTT
size: many; J: TRBJ2-2; D: .; V: TRBV7-8; CDR3: CASSLARQNTGELFF; DNA: TGTGCCAGCAGCTTAGCGCGGCAGAACACCGGGGAGCTGTTTTTT
size: many; J: TRBJ2-3; D: .; V: TRBV7-2; CDR3: CASSLPLSSSTAGLSTDTQYF; DNA: TGTGCCAGCAGCTTACCACTCTCTTCCTCCACAGCAGGGCTCAGCACAGATACGCAGTATTTT
size: many; J: TRBJ2-1; D: TRBD2; V: TRBV4-1; CDR3: CASSLFSGGTGDEQFF; DNA: TGCGCCAGCAGCTTATTTTCGGGGGGTACAGGTGATGAGCAGTTCTTC
size: .; J: TRBJ2-6; D: .; V: TRBV7-2; CDR3: CASSNRAAGANVLTF; DNA: TGTGCCAGCAGCAACAGGGCGGCCGGGGCCAACGTCCTGACTTTC
size: few; J: TRBJ2-5; D: TRBD1; V: TRBV12-3/TRBV12-4; CDR3: CASSSNDRGQETQYF; DNA: TGTGCCAGCAGTTCAAACGACAGGGGGCAAGAGACCCAGTACTTC
size: few; J: TRBJ2-7; D: .; V: TRBV5-5; CDR3: CASSLDGLTLYEQYF; DNA: TGTGCCAGCAGCTTGGACGGACTAACCCTCTACGAGCAGTACTTC
size: many; J: TRBJ2-1; D: .; V: TRBV7-9; CDR3: CASSLEGNHNEQFF; DNA: TGTGCCAGCAGCTTAGAGGGCAACCACAATGAGCAGTTCTTC
size: .; J: TRBJ2-5; D: .; V: TRBV12-3/TRBV12-4; CDR3: CASRGGGGWETQYF; DNA: TGTGCCAGCAGGGGGGGCGGGGGATGGGAGACCCAGTACTTC